This TCR beta chain came from a study of T cells in Graves' hyperthyroidism and ophthalmopathy. Study-level information: Once the initial diagnosis was made, peripheral blood was obtained before any treatment.

In its sample, this clonotype was seen many times. Its antigen is not identified. The junction departs from germline at one end; a sequencing error may be responsible. CDR3 length: 17 amino acids. Germline V CDR1 and CDR2: SGHKS, YYEKEE (reference sequence). Regarding the study as a whole: From stable hyperthyroidism, ophthalmopathy was set apart by a 13 V-J model.

Amplified TCR beta CDR3 regions derived from RNA transcripts. The TCR CDR3 was amplified in a first-round RT-PCR using the HTBI primer set. From the multiplex PCR reads, TCRdb called clonotypes with MiXCR, one entry per CDR3 protein. The table lists 500,000 to 750,000 distinct CDR3 sequences, around 14% of them singletons. The chain employs TRBV5-5 and TRBJ2-1, with 7 bases identical to TRBD2. The clonotype comes from a woman between 25 and 40 years old with Graves' hyperthyroidism. Specimen: blood. CDR3 DNA sequence: TGTGCCAGCAGCGGGGCGTGGGCGGGAGTCTCCCACAATGAGCAGTTCTTC. This codes for CASSGAWAGVSHNEQFF.